The present entry profiles one T cell receptor (beta chain) with its context. Its antigen is still unknown. This sample is part of a study of cytomegalovirus exposure and HLA in healthy donors. Study-wide background: Genotyping of 400 or so donors showed that about 83% belonged to the Caucasian-associated ancestry cluster. Study conclusions and caveats: TCR beta chain V- and J-gene trimming was linked, in a later analysis, to a missense variant in DCLRE1C. Most TCR sequences were uncommon, yet certain public TCRs appeared in many donors.

Healthy bone marrow donors made up the donor group. Vbeta (60) and Jbeta (13) primers were used in the PCR. The data were produced by immunoSEQ multiplex PCR, yet TCRdb's version contains in-frame clones alone and is incomplete. Seen here are about 150,000 clones, around 74% observed once, and the top ten hold roughly 1.4%. This CDR3 comprises 14 residues. V was trimmed by 0 bases and J by 6 bases, leaving 13 bases between them. Germline CDR1 reads SGHRS; CDR2 reads YFSETQ. Sequenced: PBMCs. V usage is TRBV5-1 and J usage is TRBJ2-7; D is perhaps TRBD1 (6 bases). The source is a man aged 18 to 30 in good health and CMV-seronegative. The CDR3 here is CASSLGQAQGEQYF. The CDR3 bases are TGCGCCAGCAGCTTGGGACAGGCGCAAGGCGAGCAGTACTTC.